The 16 T cell receptor beta chains given below trace back to one sample, sequenced in a study of response to subunit inactivated influenza vaccine. TCRdb reanalysed the RT-PCR reads using MiXCR and keeps one entry per CDR3 protein. The sample records about 530,000 distinct CDR3 sequences, 12% being singletons. Sequencing used PBMCs from blood, obtained on the day of vaccination. Source of these receptors: a man aged 45-65 years who received an inactivated influenza vaccine.

The V gene is TRBV27, the J gene TRBJ2-5; D remains unclear. Germline V lookup: CDR1 MNHEY, CDR2 SMNVEV (reference sequence). Trimming pared 4 bases from V and 2 bases from J, leaving 8 bases between. The CDR3 length is 13 residues. CDR3 sequence (DNA): TGTGCCAGCAGTTCCTCGTGGCAAGAGACCCAGTACTTC. As protein: CASSSSWQETQYF.

The CDR3 coding sequence is TGTGCCACCAGTGATTTAGCTGAGACCCAGTACTTC. It is translated as CATSDLAETQYF. The chain carries TRBV24-1 and TRBJ2-5; D unclear. The CDR3 covers 12 residues. Trimming pared 1 base from V and 5 bases from J, leaving 4 bases between. Germline V gene lookup returns CDR1 KGHDR and CDR2 SFDVKD.

The rearrangement joins TRBV11-2 to TRBJ2-7; TRBD2 matches 8 bases. With 5 bases clipped from V and 3 bases from J, the junction kept 9 bases outside the gene matches. This CDR3 comprises 15 residues. CDR1 is SGHAT, CDR2 FQNNGV, per germline. CDR3 amino acids: CASSALSGGLYEQYF. CDR3 DNA: TGTGCCAGCAGCGCACTGAGCGGGGGCCTCTACGAGCAGTACTTC.

This clonotype has at least ten counts. CDR3 sequence: CASSFEGRNTGELFF. The DNA of the CDR3 is TGTGCCAGCAGCTTTGAGGGGAGGAACACCGGGGAGCTGTTTTTT. V is TRBV5-4 and J is TRBJ2-2, with D possibly being TRBD1 or TRBD2 (5 bases each). Germline V gene data show CDR1 as SGHNT and CDR2 as YYREEE (reference sequence). The CDR3 length is 15 residues. Trimming cost V 2 bases and J 1 base, with 9 bases left between them.

In its sample, this clonotype was seen a few times. The chain links TRBV12-3 or TRBV12-4 to TRBJ2-1; no reliable D call. CDR3 length: 14 amino acids. V was clipped by 6 bases and J by 4 bases, with 13 bases between them. In nucleotides, the CDR3 is TGTGCCAGCAGCTCGAAGGGCAGGTACAATGAGCAGTTCTTC. This encodes CASSSKGRYNEQFF.

This clonotype was observed a handful of times. The rearrangement uses TRBV18 and TRBJ2-1; a possible D gene is TRBD1 (6 bases). The V end was cut by 4 bases, the J end by 4 bases, with 14 bases between. Looked up from germline, CDR1 is KGHSH and CDR2 is LQKENI. This CDR3 is 15 amino acids long. The CDR3 region is CASSLGYTGYNEQFF. CDR3 bases: TGTGCCAGCTCACTCGGCTATACAGGGTACAATGAGCAGTTCTTC.

This clonotype was seen more than once but under ten times. The chain is built from TRBV7-2 and TRBJ2-3; 7 bases are a match to TRBD2. From germline, CDR1 is SGHTA and CDR2 FQGNSA. There are 13 residues in the CDR3. With 2 bases clipped from V and 8 bases from J, the junction kept 4 bases outside the gene matches. Here the CDR3 reads CASSLTSAPTQYF. In DNA, the CDR3 is TGTGCCAGCAGCTTAACTAGCGCGCCTACGCAGTATTTT.

The chain combines TRBV20-1 with TRBJ2-1; 9 nucleotides agree with TRBD2. The V segment lost 0 bases and the J segment 2 bases; nucleotides outside the gene matches: 8. The CDR3 loop spans 17 amino acids. The germline CDR1 and CDR2 sequences are DFQATT and SNEGSKA (reference sequence). The CDR3 spells CSARDQGAGGTYNEQFF. DNA of the CDR3: TGCAGTGCTAGAGATCAAGGTGCGGGAGGGACCTACAATGAGCAGTTCTTC.

This clonotype came up a few times. This chain joins TRBV6-2 or TRBV6-3 and TRBJ1-3; TRBD1 might be the D (6 bases). The CDR3 extends over 14 amino acids. Germline V gives CDR1 MNHEY, CDR2 SVGEGT. V was shortened by 6 bases and J by 4 bases, with 13 bases between the two germline ends. The chain's CDR3 is CASSRGTHGNTIYF. The CDR3, as DNA: TGTGCCAGCAGCCGCGGGACACACGGAAACACCATATATTTT.

This clonotype has more than one count but fewer than ten. The chain joins TRBV11-2 to TRBJ2-7, with D perhaps matching TRBD1 (5 bases). The CDR3 is made up of 12 amino acids. Germline V lookup: CDR1 SGHAT, CDR2 FQNNGV. Trimming stripped 5 bases from V and 6 bases from J, with 11 bases between. CDR3 in amino acids: CASSPPQGEQYF. The CDR3 bases are TGTGCCAGCAGCCCCCCCCAGGGCGAGCAGTACTTC.

This clonotype was counted only a few times. This chain joins TRBV6-5 and TRBJ2-6; possibly TRBD1 for D (6 bases). V lost 2 bases and J lost 3, with 8 bases in between. The CDR3 is 15 residues long. The germline CDR1 and CDR2 sequences are MNHEY and SVGAGI. CDR3 amino acids: CASSYNRDGANVLTF. The CDR3 coding sequence is TGTGCCAGCAGTTACAACAGGGATGGGGCCAACGTCCTGACTTTC.

DNA for the CDR3: TGTGCCAGCAGCTACCCCCCCGGGACAGAAGAGACCCAGTACTTC. Protein: CASSYPPGTEETQYF. This chain uses TRBV5-4 with TRBJ2-5, with TRBD1 matching 7 bases. The CDR3 has 15 amino acids. Germline V CDR1 and CDR2: SGHNT, YYREEE (reference sequence). Losses at the gene ends were 3 bases for V and 3 bases for J; bases not matched to a gene: 8.

This chain links TRBV28 with TRBJ1-6; 7 bases match TRBD1. V dropped 6 bases and J dropped 5; count of bases not matched to a gene: 7. The length of the CDR3 is 15 residues. Germline V gives CDR1 MDHEN, CDR2 SYDVKM. CDR3 coding DNA: TGTGCCAGCAGAAGTGGACAGGTCGATAATTCACCCCTCCACTTT. Translation gives CASRSGQVDNSPLHF.

The V call is TRBV5-6, the J call TRBJ2-2; tentative D call: TRBD1 (6 bases). The germline V gene encodes CDR1 SGHDT and CDR2 YYEEEE. CDR3 length equals 14 residues. V was cut by 6 bases and J by 6 bases, with 15 bases left in between. The CDR3 DNA reads TGTGCCAGCAACAGGGACGTGAGGGCCGGGGAGCTGTTTTTT. This translates into CASNRDVRAGELFF.

This clonotype was found a few times. The chain employs TRBV5-6 and TRBJ2-5; the D is unclear. Germline loops: CDR1 SGHDT, CDR2 YYEEEE. Trimming stripped 3 bases from V and 3 bases from J, with 9 bases between. CDR3 length: 13 residues. CDR3 region: CASSSQLEETQYF. The CDR3 DNA reads TGTGCCAGCAGCTCGCAGTTGGAAGAGACCCAGTACTTC.

This clonotype showed up just a few times. The CDR3 is CSVLGTGPNTGELFF. The CDR3 DNA reads as TGCAGCGTCCTTGGGACAGGGCCGAACACCGGGGAGCTGTTTTTT. This chain uses TRBV29-1 with TRBJ2-2, with 9 bases fitting TRBD1. The CDR3 sequence is 15 residues long. The V gene's germline CDR1 is SQVTM and CDR2 ANQGSEA. Losses at the gene ends were 6 bases for V and 0 bases for J; bases not matched to a gene: 5.